This T cell receptor (beta chain) was obtained from a study of T cell responses to AZD1222 COVID-19 vaccine. Study-level results: Receipt of two AZD1222 doses was followed by a rise in Spike-specific TCR breadth and depth.

This table comes from immunoSEQ multiplex PCR, and its TCRdb copy is limited to in-frame clones, with some not included. This sample has more than 150,000 clones, with 94% found just once. Germline V gene lookup returns CDR1 LGHDT and CDR2 YNNKEL (reference sequence). With V trimmed by 3 bases and J by 8 bases, 8 bases remained unmatched. CDR3 size: 15 residues. About this clone: The antigen is unknown.

J is TRBJ2-1 and V is TRBV3-1 (or the pseudogene TRBV3-2), with 9 bases fitting TRBD2. This TCR was sampled from an adult in good health. The sequencing here drew on peripheral blood, taken on day 0 of AZD1222 vaccination. This CDR3 reads CASSHEREAGDEQFF. As DNA, the CDR3 is TGTGCCAGCAGCCACGAGCGGGAGGCAGGGGATGAGCAGTTCTTC.